The 27 T cell receptor beta chains in this list originate from one sample, sequenced in a study of beta chain features in type 1 diabetes. Findings and limits, study-wide: TCRB CDR3 length was moderately but significantly reduced in all four CD4+ subsets of Type 1 diabetes patients.

TCRB transcripts that were expressed got sequenced, as all of the isolated RNA had been reverse transcribed. Sequencing was performed with immunoSEQ multiplex PCR; in TCRdb, only in-frame clones are kept and a portion is missing. The data show about 360,000 clones, with about 12% seen just once and 0.0095% to 0.011% held by the top ten. These TCRs are of unknown antigen specificity. The sequencing input was naive CD4+ T cells from blood. Receptors were obtained from a woman between 18 and 29 years old with type 1 diabetes.

The V gene is TRBV6-6, the J gene TRBJ1-5; the match to TRBD1 covers 7 bases. The trim removed 9 bases at V and 5 bases at J, leaving 4 bases unmatched. The CDR3 runs to 12 residues. The germline CDR1 and CDR2 sequences are MNHNY and SVGAGI (reference sequence). CDR3 residues: CASCQGDQPQHF. In nucleotides, the CDR3 is TGTGCCAGTTGCCAGGGGGATCAGCCCCAGCATTTT.

Turning to this clone: The junction differs from germline at one of its ends, possibly a read error. The rearrangement uses TRBV28 and TRBJ1-1; unclear D gene. The germline CDR1 and CDR2 sequences are MDHEN and SYDVKM. The CDR3 has 12 amino acids. The CDR3: CASSLGGLRPQF. CDR3 in DNA: TGTGCCAGCAGTTTAGGAGGTCTGAGGCCCCAATTT.

The V gene is TRBV4-3, the J gene TRBJ2-1; D perhaps matches TRBD1 (6 bases). Trimming pared 1 base from V and 10 bases from J, leaving 17 bases between. The germline V gene has CDR1 LGHNA and CDR2 YSLEER. The CDR3 contains 15 residues. The CDR3, as DNA: TGCGCCAGCAGCCAAGTGCCTAGCCCTAGGGGGGAGCAGTTCTTC. Translation gives CASSQVPSPRGEQFF.

V usage is TRBV11-1 and J usage is TRBJ2-5, with 8 bases identical to TRBD2. In germline, CDR1 is SGHAT, CDR2 FQDESV (reference sequence). The CDR3 runs to 18 residues. Trimming at V came to 1 base and at J to 5 bases, leaving 15 bases not matched to a gene. The CDR3 DNA sequence: TGTGCCAGCAGCTTAGGAGGGTGGCCGGGAGGGCCTGAGGAGACCCAGTACTTC. This gives the protein CASSLGGWPGGPEETQYF.

This clone was counted a few times. The genes are TRBV7-9 and TRBJ1-2; the D gene is possibly TRBD1 (6 bases). The CDR3 totals 13 residues. Germline CDR1 SEHNR, CDR2 FQNEAQ (reference sequence). Trimming removed 5 bases at V and 8 bases at J, with 15 bases between. CDR3 protein: CASSRRGADGYTF. CDR3 DNA sequence: TGTGCCAGCAGCCGTCGGGGGGCGGACGGCTACACCTTC.

The chain recombines TRBV15 with TRBJ1-1, with no clear D. Germline CDR1 is LNHNV and CDR2 is YYDKDF (reference sequence). The CDR3 extends over 13 amino acids. The ends were cut back, 0 bases at V and 3 bases at J, with 5 bases in the middle. CDR3 DNA sequence: TGTGCCACCAGCAGAGACACTTACACTGAAGCTTTCTTT. Protein product: CATSRDTYTEAFF.

This clone has a handful of counts. V usage is TRBV4-3 and J usage is TRBJ1-2; no reliable D call. CDR3 size: 13 residues. The V gene's germline CDR1 is LGHNA and CDR2 YSLEER. Trimming stripped 0 bases from V and 3 bases from J, with 5 bases between. The CDR3 is CASSQDSDYGYTF. CDR3 bases: TGCGCCAGCAGCCAAGATTCGGACTATGGCTACACCTTC.

This clone appeared a few times. At the DNA level, this CDR3 is encoded by other sequences in the same sample as well. The chain carries TRBV28 and TRBJ1-1; 8 positions agree with TRBD1. From germline, CDR1 is MDHEN and CDR2 SYDVKM. Trimming at V came to 2 bases and at J to 4 bases, leaving 3 bases not matched to a gene. The CDR3 contains 14 residues. The CDR3 nucleotides read TGTGCCAGCAGTTTACCAGACAGGGGCACTGAAGCTTTCTTT. Its translation: CASSLPDRGTEAFF.

This clone was seen more than once but under ten times. The chain joins TRBV19 to TRBJ1-1; D remains unclear. The V and J ends lost 4 bases and 3 bases respectively, with 9 bases between them. Looked up from germline, CDR1 is LNHDA and CDR2 is SQIVND (reference sequence). The CDR3 extends over 13 amino acids. The DNA for the CDR3 is TGTGCCAGTAGTAATATTGGAGACACTGAAGCTTTCTTT. Translation gives CASSNIGDTEAFF.

This clone came up a few times. The chain joins TRBV28 to TRBJ2-7; D remains ambiguous. The germline V and J ends were trimmed by 7 bases and 0 bases, with 10 bases remaining between them. The CDR3 has 13 residues. Germline V lookup: CDR1 MDHEN, CDR2 SYDVKM. The CDR3: CASIERSSYEQYF. CDR3 nucleotide sequence: TGTGCCAGCATCGAGAGGAGCTCCTACGAGCAGTACTTC.

Details on this clone: A read error may account for a junction end that differs from germline. This CDR3 is also generated by other DNA sequences in the sample. This chain uses TRBV30 with TRBJ1-5, with D uncertain. Germline V gene data show CDR1 as GTSNPN and CDR2 as SVGIG (reference sequence). The CDR3 has 13 amino acids. CDR3 loop: CAWSVESDQPQHF. CDR3 sequence (DNA): TGCGCCTGGAGTGTCGAAAGCGATCAGCCCCAGCATTTT.

The chain carries TRBV30 and TRBJ1-2, with TRBD1 as a possible D gene (6 bases). Germline V CDR1 and CDR2: GTSNPN, SVGIG (reference sequence). CDR3 length equals 12 residues. Trimming took 8 bases from V and 0 from J, leaving 10 bases between them. The CDR3 sequence: CASTGTNYGYTF. CDR3 sequence (DNA): TGTGCCAGTACAGGGACTAACTATGGCTACACCTTC.

This clone was counted only a few times. CDR3 protein: CARASGNTIYF. Here the CDR3 DNA reads TGTGCCCGAGCCTCCGGAAACACCATATATTTT. The V call is TRBV30, the J call TRBJ1-3; no firm D call. From germline, CDR1 is GTSNPN and CDR2 SVGIG (reference sequence). Trimming left V 8 bases short and J 4 bases short, with 9 bases between. CDR3 length equals 11 residues.

The chain has TRBV9 and TRBJ1-1; D gene unclear. The germline V and J ends were trimmed by 0 bases and 0 bases, with 9 bases remaining between them. Germline CDR1 reads SGDLS; CDR2 reads YYNGEE. The CDR3 sequence is 15 residues long. Written as DNA, the CDR3 is TGTGCCAGCAGCGTAGAACCGGTCATGAACACTGAAGCTTTCTTT. Protein sequence: CASSVEPVMNTEAFF.

The J gene is TRBJ2-3, the V gene TRBV20-1; 10 nucleotides agree with TRBD2. CDR1 and CDR2 (germline): DFQATT, SNEGSKA (reference sequence). CDR3 size: 11 residues. V gave up 4 bases and J gave up 11 bases; unmatched junction bases: 3. The CDR3 reads CSATPSGGQYF. Here the CDR3 DNA reads TGCAGTGCTACCCCTAGCGGGGGGCAGTATTTT.

The chain carries TRBV28 and TRBJ1-2, with D unresolved. Per the germline V gene, CDR1 is MDHEN and CDR2 is SYDVKM. The CDR3 is made up of 13 amino acids. Trimming shortened V by 6 bases and J by 2 bases, and 10 bases separated the two germline ends. As DNA, the CDR3 is TGTGCCAGCAGCTACGGGTTAAACTATGGCTACACCTTC. This codes for CASSYGLNYGYTF.

There are a few counts of this clone. The genes are TRBV18 and TRBJ2-7; 11 bases align to TRBD1. The CDR3 totals 15 residues. From germline, CDR1 is KGHSH and CDR2 LQKENI. Trimming took 4 bases from V and 0 from J; bases not matched to a gene: 2. The CDR3: CASSRGTGGSYEQYF. The CDR3 DNA follows: TGTGCCAGCTCACGAGGGACAGGGGGCTCCTACGAGCAGTACTTC.

This clone turned up a few times. The rearrangement joins TRBV19 to TRBJ1-1; D perhaps matches TRBD1 (6 bases). The CDR3 sequence is 13 residues long. V dropped 6 bases and J dropped 4 bases, with 12 bases sitting between them. CDR1 and CDR2 (germline): LNHDA, SQIVND (reference sequence). The CDR3 protein is CASSVQGTTEAFF. CDR3 DNA sequence: TGTGCCAGTAGCGTCCAGGGGACCACTGAAGCTTTCTTT.

Comments on this clone: This sample also contains other DNA sequences that code for the same CDR3. V usage is TRBV9 and J usage is TRBJ2-1; 7 bases agree with TRBD2. Trimming at V came to 0 bases and at J to 0 bases, leaving 3 bases not matched to a gene. There are 16 residues in the CDR3. Germline assignment: CDR1 SGDLS and CDR2 YYNGEE. DNA of the CDR3: TGTGCCAGCAGCGTAGAGGCTAGCGGCTCCTACAATGAGCAGTTCTTC. It translates to CASSVEASGSYNEQFF.

Only a few counts were recorded for this clone. V and J are TRBV19 and TRBJ1-2, with D tentatively TRBD1 (6 bases). Germline V gene lookup returns CDR1 LNHDA and CDR2 SQIVND (reference sequence). The germline V and J ends were trimmed by 7 bases and 0 bases, with 15 bases remaining between them. This CDR3 comprises 15 residues. The CDR3 DNA reads TGTGCCAGTACCCCGAAAGGACAGACTAACTATGGCTACACCTTC. It encodes CASTPKGQTNYGYTF.

This CDR3 reads CASSLTGARTEAFF. The CDR3 bases are TGTGCCAGCAGCCTGACAGGGGCGAGAACTGAAGCTTTCTTT. The chain carries TRBV25-1 and TRBJ1-1, with 8 bases identical to TRBD1. Germline values: CDR1 MGHDK, CDR2 SYGVNS. V was pared by 6 bases and J by 5 bases, with 8 bases of the junction left unmatched. This CDR3 has 14 residues.

This clone was picked up a small number of times. This sample includes further DNA sequences coding for the same CDR3. The chain carries TRBV29-1 and TRBJ1-1, with D hard to call. Trimming removed 3 bases at V and 0 bases at J, with 8 bases between. Germline V lookup: CDR1 SQVTM, CDR2 ANQGSEA. The CDR3 spans 13 residues. In DNA form, the CDR3 reads TGCAGCGTTGAGGGCCTCATGAACACTGAAGCTTTCTTT. Protein: CSVEGLMNTEAFF.

The CDR3 loop is CASSIAEGSYNEQFF. CDR3 sequence (DNA): TGTGCCAGTAGTATAGCGGAGGGCTCCTACAATGAGCAGTTCTTC. The chain carries TRBV19 and TRBJ2-1; tentative D call: TRBD2 (6 bases). In germline, CDR1 is LNHDA, CDR2 SQIVND (reference sequence). CDR3 size: 15 residues. V lost 1 base and J lost 0, with 7 bases in between.

The chain is built from TRBV6-6 and TRBJ2-5; D is unclear. Germline CDR1 is MNHNY and CDR2 is SVGAGI (reference sequence). This CDR3 spans 12 amino acids. The ends were cut back, 7 bases at V and 2 bases at J, with 8 bases in the middle. For the CDR3, the DNA is TGTGCCAGCACCGTAGCTCAAGAGACCCAGTACTTC. As protein: CASTVAQETQYF.

The sample holds a few counts of this clone. The chain couples TRBV9 to TRBJ2-7; D gene uncertain. V was trimmed by 2 bases and J by 2 bases, leaving 11 bases between them. Germline CDR1 and CDR2: SGDLS and YYNGEE. CDR3 length: 14 residues. The CDR3 loop is CASSVSGEPYEQYF. CDR3 coding DNA: TGTGCCAGCAGCGTCTCCGGAGAACCCTACGAGCAGTACTTC. The full variable domain, its missing parts supplied by reference TRBV9 and TRBJ2-7, is DSGVTQTPKHLITATGQRVTLRCSPRSGDLSVYWYQQSLDQGLQFLIQYYNGEERAKGNILERFSAQQFPDLHSELNLSSLELGDSALYFCASSVSGEPYEQYFGPGTRLTVT.

Only a few counts were recorded for this clone. This rearrangement joins TRBV18 to TRBJ2-1, with D possibly being TRBD1 (6 bases). Germline values: CDR1 KGHSH, CDR2 LQKENI. Trimming took off 7 bases at V and 8 bases at J, with 15 bases between the two ends. This CDR3 has 13 amino acids. The CDR3 loop reads CASWARDIDEQFF. The CDR3 nucleotides read TGTGCCAGCTGGGCCCGGGACATCGATGAGCAGTTCTTC.

This clone occurred a few times. The rearrangement uses TRBV18 and TRBJ1-1; 9 bases are a match to TRBD1. The V and J ends lost 0 bases and 3 bases, in that order; junction bases with no gene match: 2. Germline V gene sequence: CDR1 KGHSH, CDR2 LQKENI. This CDR3 has 15 amino acids. The CDR3 DNA sequence: TGTGCCAGCTCACCACCGAGACAGGGGGACACTGAAGCTTTCTTT. Its translation: CASSPPRQGDTEAFF.